These 18 T cell receptor beta chains share one sample of origin, sequenced in a study of T cell repertoires in cytomegalovirus infection (dated by TCRdb to the late 2010s). These TCRs are of unknown antigen specificity. Sequencing relied on an Illumina HiSeq 1500. TCRdb handled the public reads itself, with Q25 trimming in fastp and clone calling in MiXCR, and kept productive beta chains. CDR3 protein duplicates are merged, each entry listing the most common genes and DNA. This sample lists hundreds of thousands of distinct CDR3 sequences; approximately 29% were detected once. The ten most abundant clones make up around 12% of the sample. The treatment or condition label here, explained by the study, means: in vitro stimulation with specific CMV peptide epitopes to enrich CMV-specific T cells. Material: cultured CD8+ T cells from PBMCs, obtained from culture after CMV antigen stimulation. The source of these receptors is a human donor in good health (CMV status not recorded). Some clones in this sample may be carry-over from other donors' samples.

This rearrangement joins TRBV7-9 to TRBJ1-4; D uncertain. V shed 1 base and J shed 8 bases, with 17 bases lying between them. CDR1 and CDR2 (germline): SEHNR, FQNEAQ (reference sequence). The CDR3 consists of 16 residues. CDR3 sequence reads: CASSLDTGDLREKLFF. The CDR3 DNA reads as TGTGCCAGCAGCTTAGACACCGGTGACCTTCGGGAAAAACTGTTTTTT.

This clonotype was found many times. The chain recombines TRBV7-6 with TRBJ2-1; 9 nucleotides match TRBD1. V dropped 1 base and J dropped 7; count of bases not matched to a gene: 14. CDR3 length: 18 amino acids. Germline CDR1 is SGHVS and CDR2 is FNYEAQ. The CDR3 sequence: CASSLVPPRDRGDNEQFF. CDR3 DNA: TGTGCCAGCAGCTTAGTACCTCCCCGCGACAGGGGGGATAATGAGCAGTTCTTC.

This clonotype was recorded many times. The chain has TRBV4-1 and TRBJ1-1; the D gene is possibly TRBD1 (5 bases). The CDR3 length is 14 residues. Deletions cut 4 bases from V and 1 base from J, with 10 bases between. From germline, CDR1 is MGHRA and CDR2 YSYEKL. This CDR3 is CASSLYQGNTEAFF. In nucleotides, the CDR3 is TGCGCCAGCAGCCTCTATCAGGGGAACACTGAAGCTTTCTTT.

The chain carries TRBV27 and TRBJ2-1, with D possibly being TRBD1 or TRBD2 (6 bases each). CDR1 is MNHEY and CDR2 is SMNVEV in the germline V gene (reference sequence). The CDR3 loop spans 14 amino acids. Trimming took 6 bases from V and 8 from J, leaving 17 bases between them. CDR3 region: CASSPIGGLDEQFF. The CDR3 DNA reads TGTGCCAGCAGCCCCATCGGGGGCCTCGATGAGCAGTTCTTC.

This clonotype showed up just a few times. V usage is TRBV5-6 and J usage is TRBJ2-7; D is possibly TRBD1 or TRBD2 (5 bases each). From germline, CDR1 is SGHDT and CDR2 YYEEEE. The V end lost 1 base, the J end lost 6 bases, and 8 bases lay between the germline ends. The CDR3 is made up of 12 amino acids. The CDR3 spells CASSLQGREQYF. For the CDR3, the DNA is TGTGCCAGCAGCTTGCAGGGACGCGAGCAGTACTTC. Combining the CDR3 with reference TRBV5-6 and TRBJ2-7 gives the whole variable domain DAGVTQSPTHLIKTRGQQVTLRCSPKSGHDTVSWYQQALGQGPQFIFQYYEEEERQRGNFPDRFSGHQFPNYSSELNVNALLLGDSALYLCASSLQGREQYFGPGTRLTVT.

This clonotype has only a few counts. The V gene is TRBV6-5, the J gene TRBJ2-5; D is possibly TRBD1 or TRBD2 (5 bases each). This CDR3 contains 15 residues. V gave up 5 bases and J gave up 5 bases, with 18 bases separating them. CDR1 and CDR2 from the germline V gene are MNHEY and SVGAGI. The CDR3 region is CASSPEGPLEETQYF. The DNA of the CDR3 is TGTGCCAGCAGTCCCGAGGGACCCCTGGAGGAGACCCAGTACTTC.

Note on this clonotype: Given a much more abundant clone one base away, this may be a read error. The chain carries TRBV7-2 and TRBJ2-1; TRBD2 matches at 8 bases. Per germline, CDR1 SGHTA and CDR2 FQGNSA. This CDR3 is 15 amino acids long. With 5 bases clipped from V and 3 bases from J, the junction kept 6 bases outside the gene matches. In DNA form, the CDR3 reads TGTGCCAGCAGCCCTCACGGGAGGGACTACAATGAGCAGTTCTTC. Translation gives CASSPHGRDYNEQFF. The whole variable domain, remainder taken from reference TRBV7-2 and TRBJ2-1, is GAGVSQSPSNKVTEKGKDVELRCDPISGHTALYWYRQSLGQGLEFLIYFQGNSAPDKSGLPSDRFSAERTGGSVSTLTIQRTQQEDSAVYLCASSPHGRDYNEQFFGPGTRLTVL.

This sequence joins TRBV2 and TRBJ2-3; unclear D gene. Germline V gene sequence: CDR1 SNHLY, CDR2 FYNNEI. Trimming left V 1 base short and J 0 bases short, with 8 bases between. The CDR3 consists of 15 residues. The CDR3 spells CASSEDVGSTDTQYF. In DNA, the CDR3 is TGTGCCAGCAGTGAAGACGTTGGGAGCACAGATACGCAGTATTTT.

This chain uses TRBV27 with TRBJ1-5; D remains unclear. The CDR3 sequence is 13 residues long. V was trimmed by 3 bases and J by 4 bases, leaving 7 bases between them. Germline lookup yields CDR1 MNHEY and CDR2 SMNVEV (reference sequence). The DNA for the CDR3 is TGTGCCAGCAGTTTGAAACAGAATCAGCCCCAGCATTTT. Amino acid sequence: CASSLKQNQPQHF.

This clonotype was detected only a few times. This chain joins TRBV6-1 and TRBJ2-2; no reliable D call. The CDR3 contains 15 residues. V was pared by 6 bases and J by 3 bases, with 14 bases between. Per the germline V gene, CDR1 is MNHNS and CDR2 is SASEGT. The CDR3 DNA is TGTGCCAGCAGACCCCGGGCCCGCGACACCGGGGAGCTGTTTTTT. Amino acid sequence: CASRPRARDTGELFF.

The V call is TRBV6-1, the J call TRBJ2-7, with D perhaps matching TRBD1 (6 bases). The CDR3 is 15 amino acids. CDR1 MNHNS and CDR2 SASEGT come from the germline V gene. Trimming pared 6 bases from V and 4 bases from J, leaving 19 bases between. The CDR3 region is CASSNDWGRVYEQYV. The CDR3 DNA follows: TGTGCCAGCAGCAACGACTGGGGGCGCGTTTACGAGCAGTACGTC.

The chain uses TRBV4-2 and TRBJ2-3; 9 nucleotides match TRBD2. The CDR3 is 16 residues long. Germline V gene lookup returns CDR1 LGHNA and CDR2 YNFKEQ. Germline trimming cut 2 bases from V and 2 bases from J; bases unmatched to any gene: 5. For the CDR3, the DNA is TGTGCCAGCAGCCAATACCTAGCGGGGCTCACAGATACGCAGTATTTT. Protein: CASSQYLAGLTDTQYF.

A note on this clonotype: This could be a read error, since a much larger clone is one nucleotide away. The chain uses TRBV7-6 and TRBJ2-5, with 7 bases identical to TRBD1. The CDR3 has 15 residues. Germline-derived CDR1 and CDR2 are SGHVS and FNYEAQ. In DNA, the CDR3 is TGTGCCAACAGCGCTCAAAGACAGGGATCGGAGACCCAGTACTTC. It is translated as CANSAQRQGSETQYF. The full variable domain, in which reference TRBV7-6 and TRBJ2-5 provide the parts outside the CDR3, is GAGVSQSPRYKVTKRGQDVALRCDPISGHVSLYWYRQALGQGPEFLTYFNYEAQQDKSGLPNDRFSAERPEGSISTLTIQRTEQRDSAMYRCANSAQRQGSETQYFGPGTRLLVL.

This clonotype was detected many times. The V call is TRBV7-3, the J call TRBJ2-1, with D perhaps TRBD1 (6 bases). Trimming shortened V by 5 bases and J by 3 bases, and 14 bases separated the two germline ends. The germline gives CDR1 SGHTA, CDR2 FQGTGA. The CDR3 sequence is 15 residues long. The CDR3 DNA follows: TGTGCCAGCAGCCTGAGTGGGGGCCTCTACAATGAGCAGTTCTTC. Translation gives CASSLSGGLYNEQFF.

This clonotype was observed at least ten times. The V call is TRBV7-9, the J call TRBJ2-1; D is unclear. CDR1 is SEHNR, CDR2 FQNEAQ, per germline (reference sequence). This CDR3 spans 18 amino acids. Trimming cost V 6 bases and J 0 bases, with 21 bases left between them. CDR3 region: CASRLPLQAASSYNEQFF. CDR3 nucleotides: TGTGCCAGCAGGCTACCCCTTCAAGCAGCCAGCTCCTACAATGAGCAGTTCTTC.

This clonotype was seen at least ten times. Here the CDR3 DNA reads TGTGCCATCAGTGATGTGGGGGACAGATACACAGATACGCAGTATTTT. Translation: CAISDVGDRYTDTQYF. The rearrangement joins TRBV10-3 to TRBJ2-3, with 7 bases lining up with TRBD1. This CDR3 has 16 residues. V gave up 3 bases and J gave up 2 bases; unmatched junction bases: 8. Germline V gene data show CDR1 as ENHRY and CDR2 as SYGVKD.

The chain combines TRBV7-8 with TRBJ1-3, with unresolved D. This CDR3 spans 15 amino acids. The germline V gene encodes CDR1 SGHVS and CDR2 FQNEAQ. Trimming took off 1 base at V and 4 bases at J, with 11 bases between the two ends. In DNA form, the CDR3 reads TGTGCCAGCAGCTTAGGAAGGCGGGTCGGAAACACCATATATTTT. It is translated as CASSLGRRVGNTIYF.

This clonotype was observed a few times. V gene TRBV27 combines with J gene TRBJ2-4; weak D call: TRBD2 (7 bases). The germline V and J ends were trimmed by 8 bases and 2 bases, with 13 bases remaining between them. The CDR3 covers 14 residues. Germline values: CDR1 MNHEY, CDR2 SMNVEV (reference sequence). CDR3 DNA: TGTGCCAGCGGGTCCGGGGGGCCCAAAAACATTCAGTACTTC. Its translation: CASGSGGPKNIQYF.